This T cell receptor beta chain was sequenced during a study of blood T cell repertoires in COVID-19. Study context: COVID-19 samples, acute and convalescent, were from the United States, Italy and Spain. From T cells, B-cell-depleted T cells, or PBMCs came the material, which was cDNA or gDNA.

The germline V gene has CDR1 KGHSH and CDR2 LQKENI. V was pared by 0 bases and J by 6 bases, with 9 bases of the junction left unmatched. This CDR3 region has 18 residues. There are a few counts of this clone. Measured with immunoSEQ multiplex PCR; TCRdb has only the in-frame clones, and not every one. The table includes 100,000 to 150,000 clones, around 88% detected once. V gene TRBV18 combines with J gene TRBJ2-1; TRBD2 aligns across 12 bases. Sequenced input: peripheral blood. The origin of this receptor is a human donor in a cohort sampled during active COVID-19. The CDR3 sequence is CASSPPGSSGRAGNEQFF. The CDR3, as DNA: TGTGCCAGCTCACCACCCGGTTCTAGCGGGAGGGCCGGCAATGAGCAGTTCTTC.